The following is a T cell receptor (beta chain) sequence with its context. This sample is drawn from a study of shared clonotypes between healthy human individuals. Trimming removed 11 bases from V and 6 bases from J, with 20 bases in between. From germline, CDR1 is SEHNR and CDR2 FQNEAQ (reference sequence). The CDR3 loop spans 14 amino acids. Free of recent acute infections or vaccinations, the donors were healthy HIV-negative adults. The donors, all of them Caucasian adults, lived in Nashville, Tennessee. The assay was carried out at the deep level. Repertoires were generated with immunoSEQ multiplex PCR, while TCRdb's copy carries only in-frame clones and drops some. The sample lists about 480,000 clones, around 79% occurring once.

The material sequenced was PBMCs. V and J are TRBV7-9 and TRBJ2-1, with D maybe TRBD1 (6 bases). The receptor's source is a woman between 35 and 50 years old in good health. Some clones in this sample may be carry-over from other donors' samples. Here the CDR3 DNA reads TGTGCCTCAGAGGGGGACCTAGGGGCCAATGAGCAGTTCTTC. Amino acids: CASEGDLGANEQFF.